Below, 19 T cell receptor beta chains from the same sample are listed, as sequenced in a study of T cell therapy after organ transplantation. Libraries were prepared by immunoSEQ multiplex PCR; TCRdb keeps only in-frame clonotypes and omits some of them. The sample yields over 2,000 clones, approximately 70% seen once. No antigen has been identified for these receptors. The source was CD8+ T cells from blood, collected before autologous CMV-specific T cell therapy. The receptors were sampled from a human patient who had received a solid organ transplant and had CMV disease.

This chain connects TRBV5-4 to TRBJ2-3, with D unresolved. Trimming cost V 0 bases and J 3 bases, with 2 bases left between them. Germline V CDR1 and CDR2: SGHNT, YYREEE (reference sequence). The CDR3 covers 12 residues. CDR3 protein: CASSLATDTQYF. The CDR3 nucleotides are TGTGCCAGCAGCTTGGCAACAGATACGCAGTATTTT.

V usage is TRBV9 and J usage is TRBJ1-1; D ambiguous. Germline lookup yields CDR1 SGDLS and CDR2 YYNGEE. This CDR3 region has 15 residues. Trimming removed 0 bases from V and 0 bases from J, with 9 bases in between. CDR3 loop: CASSVDGVMNTEAFF. The CDR3 DNA sequence: TGTGCCAGCAGCGTAGACGGAGTTATGAACACTGAAGCTTTCTTT.

The V call is TRBV5-1, the J call TRBJ2-7; D not resolved. With 1 base removed from V and 0 bases from J, the gap between germline ends came to 8 bases. Germline loops: CDR1 SGHRS, CDR2 YFSETQ. The CDR3 extends over 14 amino acids. The CDR3: CASSLPGPSYEQYF. As DNA, the CDR3 is TGCGCCAGCAGCTTGCCAGGTCCCTCCTACGAGCAGTACTTC.

This clone has just one count. The rearrangement uses TRBV28 and TRBJ2-5; 8 nucleotides agree with TRBD2. The V gene's germline CDR1 is MDHEN and CDR2 SYDVKM. The CDR3 has 13 amino acids. V lost 7 bases to trimming and J lost 3 bases; unmatched junction nucleotides: 4. CDR3 in DNA: TGTGCCAGCACCCTTAGCGGGAAAGAGACCCAGTACTTC. Residues: CASTLSGKETQYF. Full variable domain (outside the CDR3, taken from reference TRBV28 and TRBJ2-5): DVKVTQSSRYLVKRTGEKVFLECVQDMDHENMFWYRQDPGLGLRLIYFSYDVKMKEKGDIPEGYSVSREKKERFSLILESASTNQTSMYLCASTLSGKETQYFGPGTRLLVL.

The chain uses TRBV13 and TRBJ2-1, with 8 bases aligning to TRBD2. Germline values: CDR1 PRHDT, CDR2 FYEKMQ (reference sequence). V trimming: 5 bases; J trimming: 2 bases; junction bases outside the gene matches: 8. This CDR3 is 16 amino acids long. The CDR3 loop reads CASSQESGSTYNEQFF. The CDR3 DNA reads TGTGCCAGCAGCCAAGAAAGCGGGAGCACCTACAATGAGCAGTTCTTC.

The chain recombines TRBV6-5 with TRBJ2-7, with a weak D call TRBD2 (6 bases). V shed 5 bases and J shed 6 bases, with 17 bases lying between them. The CDR3 contains 14 residues. CDR1 MNHEY and CDR2 SVGAGI come from the germline V gene. The chain's CDR3 is CASSPRGAGSEQYF. For the CDR3, the DNA is TGTGCCAGCAGTCCACGCGGGGCCGGGAGCGAGCAGTACTTC.

V gene TRBV6-1 combines with J gene TRBJ2-7; D gene uncertain. Germline-derived CDR1 and CDR2 are MNHNS and SASEGT. V lost 5 bases and J 0 bases, leaving 11 bases between the germline ends. The CDR3 is made up of 14 amino acids. CDR3 residues: CASSLTQSSYEQYF. The CDR3 DNA reads TGTGCCAGCAGTTTAACCCAAAGCTCCTACGAGCAGTACTTC.

This clone is classed as large. The chain couples TRBV19 to TRBJ1-1, with D possibly matching TRBD1 (6 bases). The CDR3 is made up of 15 amino acids. V lost 5 bases to trimming and J lost 1 base, with 14 bases between them. Germline V gene lookup returns CDR1 LNHDA and CDR2 SQIVND (reference sequence). CDR3 in amino acids: CASSATGPENTEAFF. The CDR3 DNA follows: TGTGCCAGTAGTGCCACAGGGCCTGAGAACACTGAAGCTTTCTTT.

V usage is TRBV6-5 and J usage is TRBJ2-7; D is perhaps TRBD2 (6 bases). The V end lost 4 bases, the J end lost 4 bases, and 17 bases lay between the germline ends. This CDR3 comprises 15 residues. Germline-derived CDR1 and CDR2 are MNHEY and SVGAGI. This CDR3 is CASSSPGDATYEQYF. The CDR3 DNA reads TGTGCCAGCAGTTCCCCGGGGGACGCCACATACGAGCAGTACTTC.

The J gene is TRBJ2-3, the V gene TRBV5-6, with D perhaps being TRBD1 or TRBD2 (6 bases each). Per germline, CDR1 SGHDT and CDR2 YYEEEE. Trimming took 4 bases from V and 8 from J, leaving 20 bases between them. The length of the CDR3 is 15 residues. In DNA, the CDR3 is TGTGCCAGCAGCGCTGTGGGGGGCGGAATAGGTACGCAGTATTTT. It is translated as CASSAVGGGIGTQYF.

This clone appeared a few times. The chain recombines TRBV7-9 with TRBJ1-2, with D unclear. Germline CDR1 and CDR2: SEHNR and FQNEAQ (reference sequence). The CDR3 has 12 amino acids. CDR3 nucleotide sequence: TGTGCAAGTCGAATTAATAGGAGTGGCTACACCTTC. Its protein product is CASRINRSGYTF.

This clone is a singleton in its sample. The chain combines TRBV19 with TRBJ1-4; D ambiguous. The germline CDR1 and CDR2 sequences are LNHDA and SQIVND (reference sequence). The CDR3 consists of 15 residues. The ends were cut back, 6 bases at V and 5 bases at J, with 16 bases in the middle. Written as DNA, the CDR3 is TGTGCCAGTAGGGATGGGCTACACGGAAATGAAAAACTGTTTTTT. Translated: CASRDGLHGNEKLFF. The full variable domain, rest sourced from reference TRBV19 and TRBJ1-4, is DGGITQSPKYLFRKEGQNVTLSCEQNLNHDAMYWYRQDPGQGLRLIYYSQIVNDFQKGDIAEGYSVSREKKESFPLTVTSAQKNPTAFYLCASRDGLHGNEKLFFGSGTQLSVL.

This chain uses TRBV21-1 with TRBJ2-3; the table's TRBD2 call for D was not verified on the DNA. TRBV21-1 is reported as a pseudogene. The CDR3 extends over 21 amino acids. The chain's CDR3 is CARAGVEKPAASGKSTDTQYF. The CDR3 bases are TGTGCCCGTGCTGGAGTCGAAAAGCCGGCGGCTAGCGGGAAGAGCACAGATACGCAGTATTTT.

In this sample, this clone turned up a few times. This chain links TRBV7-9 with TRBJ1-1; D not certain. There are 13 residues in the CDR3. The V gene's germline CDR1 is SEHNR and CDR2 FQNEAQ (reference sequence). The V end was cut by 5 bases, the J end by 7 bases, with 14 bases between. CDR3 DNA sequence: TGTGCCAGCAGCCCGGTGACGGGAGTTGAAGCTTTCTTT. Translating gives CASSPVTGVEAFF.

This clone was seen a handful of times. In nucleotides, the CDR3 is TGTGCCAGCAGCTTAGAGGGGGTGGTGAACGAGCAGTACTTC. Protein product: CASSLEGVVNEQYF. The chain uses TRBV7-9 and TRBJ2-7, with D maybe TRBD1 (6 bases). Germline V gene lookup returns CDR1 SEHNR and CDR2 FQNEAQ (reference sequence). The CDR3 loop spans 14 amino acids. With 1 base removed from V and 5 bases from J, the gap between germline ends came to 12 bases.

The chain has TRBV6-4 and TRBJ2-3; D is unresolved. CDR1 is MRHNA, CDR2 SNTAGT, per germline. Trimming cost V 5 bases and J 0 bases, with 6 bases left between them. The length of the CDR3 is 13 residues. The CDR3 region has the DNA TGTGCCAGCAGTAGCAAAAGCACAGATACGCAGTATTTT. Translating it yields CASSSKSTDTQYF.

The chain combines TRBV28 with TRBJ2-7, with TRBD1 identical over 9 bases. This CDR3 has 13 residues. Germline V gene data show CDR1 as MDHEN and CDR2 as SYDVKM. With V trimmed by 5 bases and J by 5 bases, 4 bases remained unmatched. CDR3 amino acids: CASSQTGGDEQYF. Written as DNA, the CDR3 is TGTGCCAGCAGTCAGACAGGGGGAGACGAGCAGTACTTC.

The rearrangement joins TRBV7-9 to TRBJ1-3; D is undetermined. CDR1 is SEHNR and CDR2 is FQNEAQ in the germline V gene (reference sequence). V lost 1 base and J lost 0, with 10 bases in between. CDR3 length: 16 amino acids. The chain's CDR3 is CASSLGGIGSGNTIYF. Here the CDR3 DNA reads TGTGCCAGCAGCTTAGGGGGAATTGGCTCTGGAAACACCATATATTTT.

This sequence joins TRBV5-1 and TRBJ2-7; 8 bases are shared with TRBD2. This CDR3 has 14 amino acids. Per the germline V gene, CDR1 is SGHRS and CDR2 is YFSETQ. Trimming at V came to 3 bases and at J to 2 bases, leaving 4 bases not matched to a gene. The CDR3 bases are TGCGCCAGCAGCTGGAGTAGCGGGACCTACGAGCAGTACTTC. Its protein is CASSWSSGTYEQYF.